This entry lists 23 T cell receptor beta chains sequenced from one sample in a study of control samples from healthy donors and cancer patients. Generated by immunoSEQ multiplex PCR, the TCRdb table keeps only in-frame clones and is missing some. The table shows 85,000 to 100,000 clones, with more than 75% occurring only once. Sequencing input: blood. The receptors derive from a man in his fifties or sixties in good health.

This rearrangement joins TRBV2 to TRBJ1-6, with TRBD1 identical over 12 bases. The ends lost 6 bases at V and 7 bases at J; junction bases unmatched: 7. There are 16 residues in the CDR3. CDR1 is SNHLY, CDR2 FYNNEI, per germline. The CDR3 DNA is TGTGCCAGCAGGCAAGGAGGGACAGGGGGCAATTCACCCCTCCACTTT. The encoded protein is CASRQGGTGGNSPLHF. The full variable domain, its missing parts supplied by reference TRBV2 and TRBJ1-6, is EPEVTQTPSHQVTQMGQEVILRCVPISNHLYFYWYRQILGQKVEFLVSFYNNEISEKSEIFDDQFSVERPDGSNFTLKIRSTKLEDSAMYFCASRQGGTGGNSPLHFGNGTRLTVT.

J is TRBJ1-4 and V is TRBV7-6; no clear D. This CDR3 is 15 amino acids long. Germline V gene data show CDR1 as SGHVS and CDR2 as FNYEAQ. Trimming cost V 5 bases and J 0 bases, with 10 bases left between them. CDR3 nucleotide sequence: TGTGCCAGCAGCGGAGACACGGCAACTAATGAAAAACTGTTTTTT. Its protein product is CASSGDTATNEKLFF.

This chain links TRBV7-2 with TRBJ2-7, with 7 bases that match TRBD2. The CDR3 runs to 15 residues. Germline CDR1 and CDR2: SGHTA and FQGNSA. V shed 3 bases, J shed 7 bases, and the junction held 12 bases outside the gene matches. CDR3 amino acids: CASSFLLAGDGEQYF. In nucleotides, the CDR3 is TGTGCCAGCAGCTTCCTTCTGGCGGGAGACGGGGAGCAGTACTTC.

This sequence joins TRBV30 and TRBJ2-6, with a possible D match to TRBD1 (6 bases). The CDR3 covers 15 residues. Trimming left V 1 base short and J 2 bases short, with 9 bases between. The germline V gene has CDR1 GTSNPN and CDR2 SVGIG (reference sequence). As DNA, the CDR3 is TGTGCCTGGAGTGCCACAGGGCCTGGGGCCAACGTCCTGACTTTC. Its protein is CAWSATGPGANVLTF.

CDR3 amino acids: CASSPKWRTGKNEQFF. The CDR3, as DNA: TGTGCCAGCAGCCCAAAATGGCGGACAGGGAAGAATGAGCAGTTCTTC. The chain is built from TRBV7-9 and TRBJ2-1; 8 bases agree with TRBD1. Germline V lookup: CDR1 SEHNR, CDR2 FQNEAQ (reference sequence). J lost 7 bases, V lost 5 bases, and 13 bases had no gene match. This CDR3 has 16 residues.

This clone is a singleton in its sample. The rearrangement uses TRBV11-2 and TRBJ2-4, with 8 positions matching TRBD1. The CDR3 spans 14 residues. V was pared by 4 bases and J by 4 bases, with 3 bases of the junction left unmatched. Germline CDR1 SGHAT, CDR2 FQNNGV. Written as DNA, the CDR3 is TGTGCCAGCAGCTCACACAGGGGGAAAAACATTCAGTACTTC. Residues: CASSSHRGKNIQYF.

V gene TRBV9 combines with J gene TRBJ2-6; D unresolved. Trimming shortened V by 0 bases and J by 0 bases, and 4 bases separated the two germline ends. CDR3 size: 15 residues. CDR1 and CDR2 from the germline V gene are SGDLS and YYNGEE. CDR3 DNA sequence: TGTGCCAGCAGCGTAGACCCCTCTGGGGCCAACGTCCTGACTTTC. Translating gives CASSVDPSGANVLTF.

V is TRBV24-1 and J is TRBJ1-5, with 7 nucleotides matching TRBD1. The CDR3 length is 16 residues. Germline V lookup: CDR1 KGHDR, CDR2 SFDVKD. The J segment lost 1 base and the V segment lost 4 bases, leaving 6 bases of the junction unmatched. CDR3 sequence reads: CATSDTTGTSNQPQHF. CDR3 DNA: TGTGCCACCAGTGACACGACAGGGACCAGCAATCAGCCCCAGCATTTT.

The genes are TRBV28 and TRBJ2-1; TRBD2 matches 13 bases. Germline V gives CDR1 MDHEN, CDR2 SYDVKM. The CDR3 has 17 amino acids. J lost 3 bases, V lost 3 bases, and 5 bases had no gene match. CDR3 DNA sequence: TGTGCCAGCAGTTTGATGGGGACTAGCGGGATCTACAATGAGCAGTTCTTC. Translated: CASSLMGTSGIYNEQFF.

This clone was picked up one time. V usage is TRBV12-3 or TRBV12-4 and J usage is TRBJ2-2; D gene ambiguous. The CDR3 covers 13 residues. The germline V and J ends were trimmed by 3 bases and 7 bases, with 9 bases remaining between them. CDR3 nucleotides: TGTGCCAGCAGTTTCACCCGACTCGGGGAGCTGTTTTTT. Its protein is CASSFTRLGELFF.

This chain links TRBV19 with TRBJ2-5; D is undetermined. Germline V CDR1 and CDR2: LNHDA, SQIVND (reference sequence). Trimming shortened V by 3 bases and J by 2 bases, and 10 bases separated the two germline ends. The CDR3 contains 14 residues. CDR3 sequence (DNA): TGTGCCAGTAGTATGCTAGGTGGACAAGAGACCCAGTACTTC. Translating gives CASSMLGGQETQYF.

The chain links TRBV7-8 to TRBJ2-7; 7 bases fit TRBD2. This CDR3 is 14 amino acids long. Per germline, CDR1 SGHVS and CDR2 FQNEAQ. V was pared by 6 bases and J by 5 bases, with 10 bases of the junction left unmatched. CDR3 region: CASSFRGSGNEQYF. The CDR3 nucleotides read TGTGCCAGCAGTTTTAGAGGGAGCGGGAACGAGCAGTACTTC.

The CDR3 bases are TGTGCCAGCAGCCAAGATCCCCCCGGACTAGTCGGCACAGATACGCAGTATTTT. Amino acids: CASSQDPPGLVGTDTQYF. The chain is built from TRBV3-1 (or the pseudogene TRBV3-2) and TRBJ2-3; the match to TRBD2 covers 7 bases. V dropped 0 bases and J dropped 1; count of bases not matched to a gene: 10. CDR1 LGHDT and CDR2 YNNKEL come from the germline V gene (reference sequence). The CDR3 loop spans 18 amino acids.

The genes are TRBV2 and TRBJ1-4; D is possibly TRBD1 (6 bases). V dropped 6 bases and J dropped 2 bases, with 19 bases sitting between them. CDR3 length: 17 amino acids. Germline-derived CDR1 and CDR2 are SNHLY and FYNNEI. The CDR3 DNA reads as TGTGCCAGCAGACCCGTTCGAGGACAGTCTACTAATGAAAAACTGTTTTTT. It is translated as CASRPVRGQSTNEKLFF.

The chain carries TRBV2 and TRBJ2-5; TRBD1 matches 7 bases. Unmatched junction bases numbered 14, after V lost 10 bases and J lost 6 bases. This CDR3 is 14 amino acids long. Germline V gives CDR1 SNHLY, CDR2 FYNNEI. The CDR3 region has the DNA TGTGCCATCATTTCACAGGGGAATAGGAAGACCCAGTACTTC. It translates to CAIISQGNRKTQYF.

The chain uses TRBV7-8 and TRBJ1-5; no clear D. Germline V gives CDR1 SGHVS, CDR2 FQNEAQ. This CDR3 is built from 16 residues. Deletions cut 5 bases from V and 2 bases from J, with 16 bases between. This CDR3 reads CASSPPEWQGNQPQHF. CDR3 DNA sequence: TGTGCCAGCAGCCCCCCCGAGTGGCAGGGCAATCAGCCCCAGCATTTT.

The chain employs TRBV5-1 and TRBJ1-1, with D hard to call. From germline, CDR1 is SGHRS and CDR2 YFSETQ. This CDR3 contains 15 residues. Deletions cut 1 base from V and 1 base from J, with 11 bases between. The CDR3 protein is CASSLFHSANTEAFF. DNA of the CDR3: TGCGCCAGCAGCTTGTTTCACAGCGCGAACACTGAAGCTTTCTTT.

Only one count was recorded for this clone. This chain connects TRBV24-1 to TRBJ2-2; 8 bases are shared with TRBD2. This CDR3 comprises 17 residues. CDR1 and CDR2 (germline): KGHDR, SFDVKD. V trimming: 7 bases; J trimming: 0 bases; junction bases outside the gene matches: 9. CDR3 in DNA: TGTGCCACCAGCCTCGAGCGGGAGATAACGAACACCGGGGAGCTGTTTTTT. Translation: CATSLEREITNTGELFF.

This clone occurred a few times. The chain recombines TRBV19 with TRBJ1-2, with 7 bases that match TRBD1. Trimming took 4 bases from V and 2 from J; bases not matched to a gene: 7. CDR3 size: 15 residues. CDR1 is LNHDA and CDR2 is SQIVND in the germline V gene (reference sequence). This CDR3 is CASSTRQGDNYGYTF. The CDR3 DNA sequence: TGTGCCAGTAGTACCCGACAGGGCGACAACTATGGCTACACCTTC.

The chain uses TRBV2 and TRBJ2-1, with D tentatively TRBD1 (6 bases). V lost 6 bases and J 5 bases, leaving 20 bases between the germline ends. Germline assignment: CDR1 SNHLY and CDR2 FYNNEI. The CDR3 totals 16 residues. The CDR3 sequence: CASSLRGSLWDNEQFF. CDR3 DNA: TGTGCCAGCAGCCTCAGGGGAAGTCTGTGGGACAATGAGCAGTTCTTC.

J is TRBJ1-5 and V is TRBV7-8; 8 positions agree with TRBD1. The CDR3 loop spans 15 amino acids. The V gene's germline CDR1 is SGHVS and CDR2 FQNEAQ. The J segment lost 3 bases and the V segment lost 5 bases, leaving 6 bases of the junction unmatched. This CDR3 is CASSHRTGINQPQHF. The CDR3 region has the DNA TGTGCCAGCAGCCACAGGACAGGGATCAATCAGCCCCAGCATTTT.

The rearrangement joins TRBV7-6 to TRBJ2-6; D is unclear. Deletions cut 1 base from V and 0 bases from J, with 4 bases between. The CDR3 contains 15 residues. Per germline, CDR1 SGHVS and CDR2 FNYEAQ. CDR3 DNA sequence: TGTGCCAGCAGCTTAGTTCCCTCTGGGGCCAACGTCCTGACTTTC. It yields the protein CASSLVPSGANVLTF.

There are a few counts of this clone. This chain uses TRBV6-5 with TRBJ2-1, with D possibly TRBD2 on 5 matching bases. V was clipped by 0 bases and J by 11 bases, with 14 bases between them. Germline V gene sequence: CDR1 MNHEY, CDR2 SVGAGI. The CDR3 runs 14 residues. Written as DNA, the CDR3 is TGTGCCAGCAGTTACTCACCTAGCCTGAGGCAGCAGTTCTTC. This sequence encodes CASSYSPSLRQQFF.